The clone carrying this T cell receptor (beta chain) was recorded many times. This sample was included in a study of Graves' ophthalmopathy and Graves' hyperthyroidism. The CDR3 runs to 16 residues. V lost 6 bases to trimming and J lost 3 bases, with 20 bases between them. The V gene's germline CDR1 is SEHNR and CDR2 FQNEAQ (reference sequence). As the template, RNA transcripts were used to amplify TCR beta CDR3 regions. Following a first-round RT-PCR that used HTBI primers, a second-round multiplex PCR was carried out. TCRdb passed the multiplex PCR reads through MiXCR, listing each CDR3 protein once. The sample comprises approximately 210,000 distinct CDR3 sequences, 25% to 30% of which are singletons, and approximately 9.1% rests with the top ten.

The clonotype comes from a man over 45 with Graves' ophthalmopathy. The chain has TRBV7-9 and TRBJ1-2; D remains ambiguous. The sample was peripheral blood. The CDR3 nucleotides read TGTGCCAGCAGTCTGGCCAACCGGCAATGGGACTATGGCTACACCTTC. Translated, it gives CASSLANRQWDYGYTF.